These 25 T cell receptor beta chains were sequenced from one sample in a study of cytomegalovirus exposure and HLA in healthy donors. The PCR was carried out with 60 Vbeta primers and 13 Jbeta primers. TCRdb's table, derived via immunoSEQ multiplex PCR, lists solely in-frame clones and lacks some. Seen here are 200,000 to 300,000 clones, roughly 82% observed once, and the top ten hold 5% to 6.5%. The specimen was PBMCs. These receptors were collected from a middle-aged woman in good health and CMV-seropositive.

This clone was seen only a few times. V is TRBV11-3 and J is TRBJ1-1; D is ambiguous. V was shortened by 1 base and J by 1 base, with 7 bases between the two germline ends. CDR3 length: 14 amino acids. The germline V gene has CDR1 SGHNT and CDR2 YENEEA. Here the CDR3 reads CASSLARGNTEAFF. In DNA form, the CDR3 reads TGTGCCAGCAGCTTAGCGAGAGGGAACACTGAAGCTTTCTTT.

This rearrangement joins TRBV7-3 to TRBJ2-1; 9 bases fit TRBD2. Germline V gives CDR1 SGHTA, CDR2 FQGTGA. Trimming removed 5 bases from V and 5 bases from J; junction bases left unmatched: 10. This CDR3 region has 16 residues. CDR3 protein: CASSASLSGGNNEQFF. For the CDR3, the DNA is TGTGCCAGCAGCGCATCCCTTAGCGGGGGAAACAATGAGCAGTTCTTC.

This CDR3 is CSVEGGHGYTF. CDR3 in DNA: TGCAGCGTTGAGGGAGGGCACGGCTACACCTTC. This chain uses TRBV29-1 with TRBJ1-2; D uncertain. Per the germline V gene, CDR1 is SQVTM and CDR2 is ANQGSEA. The V gene lost 3 bases and the J gene lost 8 bases, with 10 bases spanning the gap. This CDR3 comprises 11 residues.

The chain employs TRBV11-3 and TRBJ1-2, with TRBD1 as a possible D gene (5 bases). The CDR3 totals 13 residues. Germline V gene data show CDR1 as SGHNT and CDR2 as YENEEA. Trimming stripped 1 base from V and 4 bases from J, with 7 bases between. In nucleotides, the CDR3 is TGTGCCAGCAGCTTAGCGGGGGGCTATGGCTACACCTTC. Amino acid sequence: CASSLAGGYGYTF.

The chain recombines TRBV29-1 with TRBJ2-7; a possible D gene is TRBD1 (5 bases). The ends were cut back, 4 bases at V and 3 bases at J, with 13 bases in the middle. Germline lookup yields CDR1 SQVTM and CDR2 ANQGSEA. The CDR3 length is 13 residues. CDR3 residues: CSVVGRANYEQYF. In DNA, the CDR3 is TGCAGCGTTGTCGGCAGGGCCAACTACGAGCAGTACTTC.

The rearrangement joins TRBV6-5 to TRBJ1-1; D remains unclear. V was shortened by 2 bases and J by 1 base, with 8 bases between the two germline ends. Per the germline V gene, CDR1 is MNHEY and CDR2 is SVGAGI. This CDR3 region has 14 residues. The CDR3 is CASSYRDSNTEAFF. The CDR3 nucleotides are TGTGCCAGCAGTTACCGGGATTCGAACACTGAAGCTTTCTTT.

This clone was recorded once. The V and J genes are TRBV4-2 and TRBJ1-1; 7 nucleotides agree with TRBD1. This CDR3 contains 17 residues. Germline assignment: CDR1 LGHNA and CDR2 YNFKEQ. V gave up 3 bases and J gave up 2 bases; unmatched junction bases: 12. The CDR3 spells CASSQASTGRLNTEAFF. CDR3 nucleotides: TGTGCCAGCAGCCAGGCCTCGACAGGGAGATTAAACACTGAAGCTTTCTTT.

This clone has a single count. V gene TRBV10-2 combines with J gene TRBJ2-7, with TRBD1 identical over 7 bases. Germline CDR1 reads WSHSY; CDR2 reads SAAADI. This CDR3 region has 14 residues. The V segment lost 5 bases and the J segment 0 bases; nucleotides outside the gene matches: 4. The CDR3 coding sequence is TGCGCCAGCAGTCCACAGGGGAGCTCCTACGAGCAGTACTTC. Amino acid sequence: CASSPQGSSYEQYF.

The chain has TRBV19 and TRBJ2-7; 9 bases agree with TRBD1. CDR1 LNHDA and CDR2 SQIVND come from the germline V gene (reference sequence). The CDR3 extends over 15 amino acids. V shed 3 bases, J shed 2 bases, and the junction held 5 bases outside the gene matches. The CDR3 sequence: CASSIRQGVPYEQYF. CDR3 DNA: TGTGCCAGTAGTATTCGACAGGGGGTCCCCTACGAGCAGTACTTC.

The V gene is TRBV5-6, the J gene TRBJ2-3; TRBD2 matches at 7 bases. CDR1 is SGHDT, CDR2 YYEEEE, per germline. Trimming took 5 bases from V and 1 from J; bases not matched to a gene: 7. The CDR3 runs to 15 residues. The CDR3 sequence: CASSYPGGRTDTQYF. The CDR3, as DNA: TGTGCCAGCAGTTACCCGGGGGGTCGCACAGATACGCAGTATTTT.

This rearrangement joins TRBV6-5 to TRBJ2-1, with 7 nucleotides matching TRBD1. Trimming cost V 2 bases and J 10 bases; bases outside gene matches: 8. The CDR3 spans 14 residues. The germline V gene encodes CDR1 MNHEY and CDR2 SVGAGI. CDR3 protein: CASSYTDTGDEQFF. CDR3 DNA sequence: TGTGCCAGCAGTTACACAGACACAGGGGACGAGCAGTTCTTC.

The rearrangement links TRBV29-1 to TRBJ1-2; unclear D gene. The V end was cut by 2 bases, the J end by 7 bases, with 5 bases between. Germline-derived CDR1 and CDR2 are SQVTM and ANQGSEA. CDR3 length: 10 residues. CDR3 nucleotides: TGCAGCGTTGAATTCCGTGGCTACACCTTC. It is translated as CSVEFRGYTF.

The chain employs TRBV5-4 and TRBJ2-5; 10 nucleotides match TRBD1. The DNA end favors TRBJ2-7, so the J call may be wrong. This CDR3 is 17 amino acids long. Germline loops: CDR1 SGHNT, CDR2 YYREEE (reference sequence). The CDR3: CASSLGTGVGGGYEQYF. CDR3 nucleotide sequence: TGTGCCAGCAGCTTAGGGACAGGGGTCGGTGGCGGGTACGAGCAGTACTTC.

The chain has TRBV19 and TRBJ2-6; TRBD2 agrees at 11 bases. This CDR3 region has 19 residues. J gave up 0 bases and V 3 bases, and 7 bases lay outside the gene matches. Germline CDR1 reads LNHDA; CDR2 reads SQIVND (reference sequence). CDR3 loop: CASSIGLAGGASGANVLTF. The CDR3 DNA follows: TGTGCCAGTAGTATCGGGCTAGCGGGGGGAGCCTCTGGGGCCAACGTCCTGACTTTC.

V gene TRBV30 combines with J gene TRBJ2-3; TRBD2 matches at 9 bases. After removal of 3 bases from V and 6 bases from J, the junction contained 7 bases not matched to a gene. The length of the CDR3 is 14 residues. Germline V lookup: CDR1 GTSNPN, CDR2 SVGIG (reference sequence). Here the CDR3 reads CAWSRGGAGDTQYF. The CDR3 bases are TGTGCCTGGAGCCGCGGGGGGGCAGGGGATACGCAGTATTTT.

Worth noting for this clone: The same CDR3 can be traced to other DNA sequences in this sample. This chain uses TRBV9 with TRBJ1-2, with TRBD1 matching 11 bases. CDR1 is SGDLS and CDR2 is YYNGEE in the germline V gene. V trimming: 5 bases; J trimming: 7 bases; junction bases outside the gene matches: 10. This CDR3 comprises 15 residues. The DNA of the CDR3 is TGTGCCAGCAGAGATACGGACAGGGGGCACCCTGGCTACACCTTC. Translation: CASRDTDRGHPGYTF.

On this clone itself: Germline is not matched at one junction end, which may reflect a read error. V gene TRBV7-7 combines with J gene TRBJ2-2; possible D gene TRBD2, 5 bases. Germline CDR1 is SSHAT and CDR2 is FNYEAQ (reference sequence). The CDR3 spans 14 residues. DNA for the CDR3: TGTGCTAGCAGCTTAGCGCTAGGCACCGGGGAGCTGTTTTTT. It is translated as CASSLALGTGELFF.

In this sample, this clone turned up a few times. This sample includes further DNA sequences coding for the same CDR3. CDR3 coding DNA: TGTGCCAGCTCATTGGGACAACTGAACACTGAAGCTTTCTTT. It codes for CASSLGQLNTEAFF. The V and J genes are TRBV18 and TRBJ1-1; a weak D match, TRBD1 (6 bases). Deletions cut 5 bases from V and 0 bases from J, with 10 bases between. The CDR3 length is 14 residues. The germline CDR1 and CDR2 sequences are KGHSH and LQKENI.

The chain recombines TRBV9 with TRBJ1-6; D call uncertain. Looked up from germline, CDR1 is SGDLS and CDR2 is YYNGEE. Trimming pared 10 bases from V and 7 bases from J, leaving 15 bases between. The CDR3 loop spans 13 amino acids. The CDR3 is CASCPDGNSPLHF. The CDR3 DNA is TGTGCCTCCTGTCCCGACGGGAATTCACCCCTCCACTTT.

The sample holds one count of this clone. V is TRBV29-1 and J is TRBJ1-3; 8 bases align to TRBD1. Germline CDR1 is SQVTM and CDR2 is ANQGSEA. V gave up 4 bases and J gave up 0 bases; unmatched junction bases: 5. The CDR3 consists of 15 residues. The DNA for the CDR3 is TGCAGCGTTGCATGGGACAGGCTCTCTGGAAACACCATATATTTT. It encodes CSVAWDRLSGNTIYF.

The V and J genes are TRBV19 and TRBJ2-1; TRBD1 matches 12 bases. CDR1 is LNHDA, CDR2 SQIVND, per germline (reference sequence). The V and J ends lost 4 bases and 1 base, in that order; junction bases with no gene match: 14. The length of the CDR3 is 20 residues. In nucleotides, the CDR3 is TGTGCCAGTAGTACGCTGGGGAGGGGACAGGGGGCCGGATCCTACAATGAGCAGTTCTTC. Encoded protein: CASSTLGRGQGAGSYNEQFF.

The chain joins TRBV19 to TRBJ2-2; D gene uncertain. V was shortened by 3 bases and J by 5 bases, with 13 bases between the two germline ends. Germline V gene sequence: CDR1 LNHDA, CDR2 SQIVND (reference sequence). The CDR3 spans 15 residues. The CDR3 region is CASSMGSRQTGELFF. The DNA for the CDR3 is TGTGCCAGTAGTATGGGTTCTAGGCAAACCGGGGAGCTGTTTTTT.

The rearrangement uses TRBV5-1 and TRBJ2-7, with 8 bases that match TRBD1. J gave up 2 bases and V 4 bases, and 11 bases lay outside the gene matches. CDR1 is SGHRS and CDR2 is YFSETQ in the germline V gene. This CDR3 has 16 amino acids. The CDR3 DNA is TGCGCCAGCAGCCCAGGTGGGACAGGCTTTACCTACGAGCAGTACTTC. Its protein is CASSPGGTGFTYEQYF. Together with reference TRBV5-1 and TRBJ2-7, the CDR3 gives the full variable domain: KAGVTQTPRYLIKTRGQQVTLSCSPISGHRSVSWYQQTPGQGLQFLFEYFSETQRNKGNFPGRFSGRQFSNSRSEMNVSTLELGDSALYLCASSPGGTGFTYEQYFGPGTRLTVT.

The chain is built from TRBV9 and TRBJ2-3, with D possibly matching TRBD2 (7 bases). CDR1 is SGDLS and CDR2 is YYNGEE in the germline V gene. The V gene lost 0 bases and the J gene lost 2 bases, with 16 bases spanning the gap. The CDR3 covers 17 residues. As DNA, the CDR3 is TGTGCCAGCAGCGTAGAGGGGGGGGTACGACCCACAGATACGCAGTATTTT. This sequence encodes CASSVEGGVRPTDTQYF.

The chain is built from TRBV19 and TRBJ1-2, with TRBD1 matching over 8 bases. The junction had 6 bases not matched to a gene; V was cut back by 5 bases and J by 4 bases. CDR3 length: 14 residues. Germline CDR1 reads LNHDA; CDR2 reads SQIVND (reference sequence). CDR3 region: CASSADRGPYGYTF. The CDR3 DNA reads TGTGCCAGTAGTGCAGACAGGGGCCCCTATGGCTACACCTTC.